A single T cell receptor beta chain is shown here with its context. Expressed TCRB transcripts were sequenced after all isolated RNA was converted to cDNA. Clones were sequenced by immunoSEQ multiplex PCR, and TCRdb holds only the in-frame ones, with some missing. The sample yields 390,000 or so clones, around 14% seen once. The sample comes from a study of beta chain features in type 1 diabetes. The ends were cut back, 6 bases at V and 2 bases at J, with 14 bases in the middle. CDR1 MNHEY and CDR2 SMNVEV come from the germline V gene (reference sequence). The CDR3 loop spans 15 amino acids. This clonotype originated in a man between 25 and 39 years old in good health. What was sequenced was naive CD4+ T cells from blood. The V call is TRBV27, the J call TRBJ2-1; possible D gene TRBD2, 6 bases. CDR3 protein: CASRSSSATYNEQFF. DNA for the CDR3: TGTGCCAGCAGATCCTCTAGCGCCACCTACAATGAGCAGTTCTTC.